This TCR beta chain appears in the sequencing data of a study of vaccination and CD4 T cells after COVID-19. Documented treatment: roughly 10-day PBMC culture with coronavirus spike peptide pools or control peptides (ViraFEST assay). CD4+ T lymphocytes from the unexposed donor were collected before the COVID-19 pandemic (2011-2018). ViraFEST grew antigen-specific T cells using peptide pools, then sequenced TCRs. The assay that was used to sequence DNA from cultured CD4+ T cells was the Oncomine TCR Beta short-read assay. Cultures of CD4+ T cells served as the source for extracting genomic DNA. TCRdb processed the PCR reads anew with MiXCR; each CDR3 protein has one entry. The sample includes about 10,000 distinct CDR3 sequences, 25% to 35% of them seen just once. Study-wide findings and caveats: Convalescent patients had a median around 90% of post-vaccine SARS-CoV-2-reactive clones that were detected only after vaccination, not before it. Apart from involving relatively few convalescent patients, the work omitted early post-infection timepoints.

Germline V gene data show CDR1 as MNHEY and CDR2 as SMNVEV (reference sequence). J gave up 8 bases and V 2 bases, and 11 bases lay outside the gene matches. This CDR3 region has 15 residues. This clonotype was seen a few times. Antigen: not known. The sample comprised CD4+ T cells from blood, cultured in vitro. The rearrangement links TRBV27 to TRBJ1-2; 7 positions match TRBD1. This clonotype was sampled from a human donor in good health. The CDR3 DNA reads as TGTGCCAGCAGTTTAAATCCAACCGGGACAGTCGGCTACACCTTC. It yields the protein CASSLNPTGTVGYTF.